This T cell receptor beta chain was captured in a study of blood T cell repertoires in COVID-19. About the research overall: Some COVID-19 samples were acute and others convalescent; all came from the United States, Italy and Spain.

Seattle cases were enrolled at active infection and followed longitudinally. This CDR3 is built from 12 residues. CDR1 and CDR2 (germline): SQVTM, ANQGSEA. V trimming: 6 bases; J trimming: 7 bases; junction bases outside the gene matches: 3. Per the original data handling: Scientists estimated how many nucleated cells there were by amplifying reference gene primers. Clones were sequenced by immunoSEQ multiplex PCR, and TCRdb holds only the in-frame ones, with some missing. That table is the source of V, J and clone size, and D and trimming were worked out from the DNA. The top ten clones hold over 2% of a sample with 140,000 to 150,000 clones, 88% of them seen once.

V and J are TRBV29-1 and TRBJ2-2; 9 nucleotides agree with TRBD1. Specimen: peripheral blood. The receptor was isolated from a human donor with COVID-19, enrolled during active disease. The donor label of this sample is uncertain. The chain's CDR3 is CSVRQGVGELFF. The DNA for the CDR3 is TGCAGCGTCCGACAGGGGGTCGGGGAGCTGTTTTTT.